Below, 14 T cell receptor beta chains from the same sample are listed, as sequenced in a study of beta chain features in type 1 diabetes. Reverse transcription of all isolated RNA meant that expressed TCRB transcripts were sequenced. Method: immunoSEQ multiplex PCR; TCRdb's copy keeps in-frame clones and lacks some. Of some 270,000 clones in the sample, 8% are singletons; the top ten hold more than 0.8%. The sequenced sample was central memory CD4+ T cells from blood. The receptors here all came from a woman under 30 in good health.

This clone was found a few times. The CDR3 DNA reads as TGTGCCAGCAGCTTAGGTTGGGGGAAGGGTGAAAAACTGTTTTTT. It is translated as CASSLGWGKGEKLFF. This chain joins TRBV7-6 and TRBJ1-4, with D maybe TRBD1 (5 bases). Trimming left V 1 base short and J 7 bases short, with 13 bases between. Germline V CDR1 and CDR2: SGHVS, FNYEAQ. The CDR3 is 15 amino acids.

As to this clone: Being one base from a much bigger clone, this may be a read error. Here the CDR3 reads CASRPTGPETQYF. The CDR3 nucleotides are TGTGCCAGCAGGCCGACAGGGCCAGAGACCCAGTACTTC. The genes are TRBV6-1 and TRBJ2-5; 7 bases align to TRBD1. CDR3 size: 13 residues. In germline, CDR1 is MNHNS, CDR2 SASEGT. J gave up 4 bases and V 6 bases, and 5 bases lay outside the gene matches.

This clone came up a few times. The V gene is TRBV6-5, the J gene TRBJ2-2, with D possibly matching TRBD1 (6 bases). The V end lost 2 bases, the J end lost 4 bases, and 14 bases lay between the germline ends. Germline CDR1 and CDR2: MNHEY and SVGAGI. The CDR3 totals 16 residues. This CDR3 is CASSYRGHSGTGELFF. In DNA form, the CDR3 reads TGTGCCAGCAGTTACCGGGGACATTCGGGCACCGGGGAGCTGTTTTTT.

The chain joins TRBV14 to TRBJ1-2, with 9 positions matching TRBD1. V shed 1 base, J shed 4 bases, and the junction held 7 bases outside the gene matches. Per germline, CDR1 SGHDN and CDR2 FVKESK. The CDR3 has 16 residues. The CDR3 loop is CASSQVGGQGIYGYTF. Here the CDR3 DNA reads TGTGCCAGCAGCCAAGTAGGGGGACAGGGCATCTATGGCTACACCTTC.

This clone came up a few times. The genes are TRBV18 and TRBJ2-5, with D perhaps TRBD1 or TRBD2 (5 bases each). CDR3 size: 13 residues. V was trimmed by 3 bases and J by 8 bases, leaving 13 bases between them. Germline assignment: CDR1 KGHSH and CDR2 LQKENI. DNA of the CDR3: TGTGCCAGCTCACCGCTACTGGGGGAAACCCAGTACTTC. This encodes CASSPLLGETQYF.

The chain employs TRBV5-6 and TRBJ1-6, with TRBD1 as a possible D gene (5 bases). Germline V gene sequence: CDR1 SGHDT, CDR2 YYEEEE. Trimming removed 3 bases from V and 10 bases from J, with 14 bases in between. The CDR3 runs 14 residues. The CDR3 nucleotides read TGTGCCAGCAGCTGGGGGACCGCTCGGTCACCCCTCCACTTT. Encoded protein: CASSWGTARSPLHF.

The chain employs TRBV7-2 and TRBJ2-2; 11 bases agree with TRBD2. CDR1 and CDR2 (germline): SGHTA, FQGNSA. The junction had 6 bases not matched to a gene; V was cut back by 5 bases and J by 4 bases. The CDR3 spans 16 residues. The CDR3 is CASSGTSGSVTGELFF. The CDR3 coding sequence is TGTGCCAGCAGCGGTACTAGCGGGAGCGTCACCGGGGAGCTGTTTTTT.

This clone was observed a few times. The J gene is TRBJ1-1, the V gene TRBV9; D remains unclear. Germline CDR1 SGDLS, CDR2 YYNGEE. This CDR3 spans 13 amino acids. With 2 bases removed from V and 7 bases from J, the gap between germline ends came to 12 bases. DNA of the CDR3: TGTGCCAGCAGCGTGTTCTTGACCGGTGAAGCTTTCTTT. Translation gives CASSVFLTGEAFF.

This clone was recorded many times. V usage is TRBV20-1 and J usage is TRBJ2-5; D not resolved. The CDR3 consists of 11 residues. The V end was cut by 3 bases, the J end by 4 bases, with 6 bases between. CDR1 DFQATT and CDR2 SNEGSKA come from the germline V gene (reference sequence). In nucleotides, the CDR3 is TGCAGTGCTAGGGCCGGAGAGACCCAGTACTTC. Its translation is CSARAGETQYF.

CDR3 bases: TGTGCCAGCTCGACTCCGAACACCGGGGAGCTGTTTTTT. This codes for CASSTPNTGELFF. The chain combines TRBV7-3 with TRBJ2-2, with no clear D. Germline CDR1 SGHTA, CDR2 FQGTGA. Trimming left V 8 bases short and J 0 bases short, with 7 bases between. CDR3 length equals 13 residues.

This clone was found a few times. V is TRBV7-8 and J is TRBJ1-1; tentative D call: TRBD1 (5 bases). V was clipped by 11 bases and J by 4 bases, with 20 bases between them. The CDR3 has 14 amino acids. The germline CDR1 and CDR2 sequences are SGHVS and FQNEAQ. DNA for the CDR3: TGTGCCTCCGTGGGAAGGGTTGGGGGCACTGAAGCTTTCTTT. Its protein is CASVGRVGGTEAFF.

In its sample, this clone was seen a few times. V and J are TRBV12-2 and TRBJ1-6; the table's D gene call, TRBD1, was not cross checked with the DNA. TRBV12-2 is a known pseudogene. This CDR3 has 20 amino acids. CDR3 in amino acids: CASRPPKRQVLLPRHSPLHF. The CDR3 DNA reads TGTGCAAGTCGCCCTCCCAAAAGACAGGTCCTCCTTCCCCGGCATTCACCCCTCCACTTT.

The gene calls are TRBV7-2 and TRBJ1-2, with D perhaps matching TRBD1 (6 bases). From germline, CDR1 is SGHTA and CDR2 FQGNSA. The CDR3 contains 15 residues. Trimming cost V 5 bases and J 2 bases, with 15 bases left between them. This CDR3 is CASSAGQGPNYGYTF. Here the CDR3 DNA reads TGTGCCAGCAGCGCCGGGCAGGGGCCCAACTATGGCTACACCTTC.

The V and J genes are TRBV5-4 and TRBJ1-1, with no clear D. The CDR3 length is 14 residues. Germline assignment: CDR1 SGHNT and CDR2 YYREEE (reference sequence). Trimming pared 1 base from V and 4 bases from J, leaving 11 bases between. The CDR3 DNA sequence: TGTGCCAGCAGCTTGTTACACGTCGGCACTGAAGCTTTCTTT. Its translation is CASSLLHVGTEAFF. The full variable domain, rest sourced from reference TRBV5-4 and TRBJ1-1, is ETGVTQSPTHLIKTRGQQVTLRCSSQSGHNTVSWYQQALGQGPQFIFQYYREEENGRGNFPPRFSGLQFPNYSSELNVNALELDDSALYLCASSLLHVGTEAFFGQGTRLTVV.